The rows below give T cell receptor beta chains drawn from one sample of a study of T-cell memory formation after mild COVID-19. TCRdb re-called the 5' RACE reads through MiXCR, storing one row per CDR3 protein. The sample consists of 400,000 to 450,000 distinct CDR3 sequences, roughly 18% of them appearing once. Sequencing was done on a sample of PBMCs or a T cell subset sorted from them (not recorded which). These receptor sequences come from a man between 18 and 35 years old who had mild COVID-19 (a few samples of this study predate the infection). Cell type and time point are not known. The CDR3 runs from the conserved cysteine through the conserved F or W. Each record gives: D gene, clone size, V gene, J gene, CDR3 protein, CDR3 DNA. The D gene is left open where the match is weak. Size is stated for part of the rows, as once, few or many counts, or as a class when the clone is expanded.

.	few	TRBV19	TRBJ2-5	CASSMHRAAGETQYF	TGTGCCAGTAGTATGCACAGGGCAGCCGGAGAGACCCAGTACTTC
.	.	TRBV3-1	TRBJ2-1	CASSTGTEQFF	TGTGCCAGCAGCACCGGTACTGAGCAGTTCTTC
TRBD1	.	TRBV9	TRBJ1-1	CASSVEGGRAFF	TGTGCCAGCAGCGTAGAAGGGGGCCGAGCTTTCTTT
.	.	TRBV29-1	TRBJ1-2	CSVDEGGPDGYTF	TGCAGCGTTGATGAGGGCGGTCCGGATGGCTACACCTTC
TRBD1	.	TRBV5-1	TRBJ2-3	CASSLQGSGDTQYF	TGCGCCAGCAGCCTACAGGGGTCAGGGGATACGCAGTATTTT
TRBD2	.	TRBV7-8	TRBJ2-3	CASSLRVGAWLAGAITSTDTQYF	TGTGCCAGCAGCTTAAGGGTTGGGGCCTGGCTAGCGGGGGCCATCACTAGCACAGATACGCAGTATTTT
TRBD1	few	TRBV5-1	TRBJ2-5	CASSTGTGKGTQYF	TGCGCCAGCAGCACCGGGACAGGGAAGGGGACCCAGTACTTC
TRBD1	few	TRBV29-1	TRBJ2-7	CSDRPTGADEQYF	TGCAGCGACCGCCCGACAGGGGCTGACGAGCAGTACTTC
.	many	TRBV15	TRBJ1-4	CATSRDGGEKLFF	TGTGCCACCAGCAGAGATGGGGGTGAAAAACTGTTTTTT
.	.	TRBV5-6	TRBJ2-6	CASSLAPTANVLTF	TGTGCCAGCAGCTTGGCGCCCACGGCCAACGTCCTGACTTTC
.	.	TRBV7-9	TRBJ1-2	CASSSTEYGYTF	TGTGCCAGCAGCTCGACAGAATATGGCTACACCTTC
TRBD2	.	TRBV12-3/TRBV12-4	TRBJ2-3	CASSLSLAGGTDTQYF	TGTGCCAGCAGCCTGAGCCTAGCGGGAGGCACAGATACGCAGTATTTT
.	few	TRBV7-9	TRBJ2-5	CASSLESGLETQYF	TGTGCCAGCAGCTTAGAGTCAGGGTTAGAGACCCAGTACTTC
.	few	TRBV25-1	TRBJ1-1	CASRRAGGNTEAFF	TGTGCCAGCAGGCGGGCGGGGGGGAACACTGAAGCTTTCTTT
.	.	TRBV11-1	TRBJ2-2	CASSLVPGPGELFF	TGTGCCAGCAGCTTAGTTCCGGGCCCCGGGGAGCTGTTTTTT
.	many	TRBV10-3	TRBJ2-5	CAISSLTGLPSETQYF	TGTGCCATCAGTTCCCTCACGGGACTCCCGTCAGAGACCCAGTACTTC
.	.	TRBV20-1	TRBJ1-1	CSATQGENTEAFF	TGCAGTGCTACACAGGGTGAGAACACTGAAGCTTTCTTT
.	few	TRBV24-1	TRBJ1-2	CATSGPLTNYGYTF	TGTGCCACCAGTGGTCCGCTTACTAACTATGGCTACACCTTC
.	few	TRBV5-6	TRBJ2-1	CASSLVSGQQFF	TGTGCCAGCAGCTTGGTGTCGGGACAGCAGTTCTTC
.	few	TRBV5-1	TRBJ1-2	CASSLESSAYGYTF	TGCGCCAGCAGCTTGGAGTCGTCAGCCTATGGCTACACCTTC
.	few	TRBV20-1	TRBJ1-1	CSATSGTEAFF	TGCAGTGCCACCAGCGGTACTGAAGCTTTCTTT
.	.	TRBV4-1	TRBJ2-5	CASSQAGGTQYF	TGCGCCAGCAGCCAAGCAGGAGGGACCCAGTACTTC
.	few	TRBV20-1	TRBJ2-3	CSARDPGPAPDTQYF	TGCAGTGCTAGAGATCCGGGACCAGCTCCAGATACGCAGTATTTT
.	.	TRBV5-1	TRBJ2-2	CAISTEAGELFF	TGCGCCATCAGTACAGAGGCCGGGGAGCTGTTTTTT
.	.	TRBV29-1	TRBJ2-1	CSVEARLTNEQFF	TGCAGCGTTGAAGCGCGTCTAACCAATGAGCAGTTCTTC
TRBD1	few	TRBV7-3	TRBJ2-6	CASSARGQGAGGANVLTF	TGTGCCAGCAGCGCTCGCGGACAGGGGGCAGGAGGGGCCAACGTCCTGACTTTC
.	.	TRBV27	TRBJ2-2	CAIQDSPNTGELFF	TGTGCCATCCAGGACAGTCCGAACACCGGGGAGCTGTTTTTT
.	few	TRBV7-2	TRBJ1-3	CASSPHQIDSGNTIYF	TGTGCCAGCAGTCCTCACCAGATAGACTCTGGAAACACCATATATTTT
.	.	TRBV7-2	TRBJ1-2	CASIYNGVYGYTF	TGTGCCAGCATCTATAATGGGGTCTATGGCTACACCTTC
.	.	TRBV6-2/TRBV6-3	TRBJ2-3	CASSVGYTQYF	TGTGCCAGCAGTGTCGGCTATACGCAGTATTTT
TRBD2	few	TRBV12-5	TRBJ2-7	CASGREGYEQYF	TGTGCTAGTGGTAGGGAGGGCTACGAGCAGTACTTC
.	few	TRBV20-1	TRBJ2-4	CSARDRLLAKNIQYF	TGCAGTGCTAGAGATCGCCTTCTAGCCAAAAACATTCAGTACTTC
.	.	TRBV6-5	TRBJ2-7	CASKRHGRPSYEQYF	TGTGCCAGCAAGCGCCACGGGCGTCCATCCTACGAGCAGTACTTC
.	.	TRBV6-6	TRBJ1-2	CASSYSLNYGYTF	TGTGCCAGCAGTTACTCACTTAACTATGGCTACACCTTC
TRBD1	few	TRBV4-1	TRBJ2-7	CARSQPRQGSYEQYF	TGCGCCAGAAGCCAACCGCGACAGGGCAGCTACGAGCAGTACTTC
TRBD1	.	TRBV6-2/TRBV6-3	TRBJ2-3	CASSYHGTGPDTQYF	TGTGCCAGCAGTTACCACGGGACAGGGCCAGATACGCAGTATTTT
.	.	TRBV7-8	TRBJ2-2	CASSLYSVAGELFF	TGTGCCAGCAGCTTATACAGTGTAGCCGGGGAGCTGTTTTTT
.	.	TRBV10-3	TRBJ1-5	CAIKSGDQPQHF	TGTGCCATCAAGTCGGGGGATCAGCCCCAGCATTTT
.	.	TRBV5-5	TRBJ1-1	CASSFRGFMNTEAFF	TGTGCCAGCAGCTTTCGGGGCTTCATGAACACTGAAGCTTTCTTT